Following are 3 T cell receptor beta chains from one sample sequenced in a study of metastatic and nonmetastatic thyroid tumors. Patients underwent thyroid surgery, and none had received any treatment before it. TCRdb reanalyzed the PCR reads via MiXCR. The profile shows fewer than 20,000 clones, roughly 29% of them singletons. The sample consisted of tumor tissue. These receptor sequences come from a male donor with papillary thyroid cancer or a benign thyroid nodule (not recorded which). Some clones in this sample may be carry-over from other donors' samples.

This chain connects TRBV3-1 to TRBJ1-2; D ambiguous. Trimming shortened V by 0 bases and J by 7 bases, and 9 bases separated the two germline ends. The CDR3 sequence is 13 residues long. Germline V CDR1 and CDR2: LGHDT, YNNKEL (reference sequence). The CDR3 loop is CASSQEGRGGYTF. In DNA form, the CDR3 reads TGTGCCAGCAGCCAAGAAGGACGGGGTGGCTACACCTTC.

In this sample, this clone turned up a few times. The chain links TRBV6-1 to TRBJ2-7; D uncertain. The CDR3 covers 13 residues. The V end lost 3 bases, the J end lost 1 base, and 7 bases lay between the germline ends. Germline V gene lookup returns CDR1 MNHNS and CDR2 SASEGT. CDR3 loop: CASSEYISYEQYF. The CDR3 region has the DNA TGTGCCAGCAGTGAGTACATTTCCTACGAGCAGTACTTC.

This clone came up once. J is TRBJ2-2 and V is TRBV20-1; D gene unclear. Germline V gene lookup returns CDR1 DFQATT and CDR2 SNEGSKA (reference sequence). Trimming pared 3 bases from V and 15 bases from J, leaving 14 bases between. This CDR3 comprises 11 residues. The chain's CDR3 is CSASKAYGLFF. CDR3 nucleotides: TGCAGTGCTAGCAAGGCTTACGGGTTGTTTTTT.